This T cell receptor (beta chain) was sequenced during a study of T-cell memory formation after mild COVID-19. Whole-study findings and limits: Some responding clones appeared in pre-infection memory, suggesting cross-reactive memory joined. A second wave expanding day 15 to 37 was CD4+-biased; contracting clones were balanced. Those CD4+ clones that contracted were mainly in CM and EM (CD8+ ones in EMRA).

5'RACE with constant-segment primers built TCRalpha and TCRbeta cDNA libraries with UMIs. TCRdb processed the 5' RACE reads anew with MiXCR; each CDR3 protein has one entry. This sample yields around 80,000 distinct CDR3 sequences, of which 13% are seen a single time; roughly 40% belongs to the top ten. As for this clonotype: Its antigen is still unknown.

The trim removed 3 bases at V and 1 base at J, leaving 8 bases unmatched. The CDR3 sequence is 16 residues long. CDR1 and CDR2 (germline): SGHRS, YFSETQ. The sample taken for sequencing was PBMCs or a T cell subset sorted from them (not recorded which). This sequence joins TRBV5-1 and TRBJ2-7; 9 nucleotides agree with TRBD1. This receptor was obtained from a man aged 18 to 29 who had mild COVID-19 (a few samples of this study predate the infection). Cell type and time point are not known. CDR3 nucleotide sequence: TGCGCCAGCAGCTCCGACGGGACAGGGTCGTCCTACGAGCAGTACTTC. This encodes CASSSDGTGSSYEQYF.